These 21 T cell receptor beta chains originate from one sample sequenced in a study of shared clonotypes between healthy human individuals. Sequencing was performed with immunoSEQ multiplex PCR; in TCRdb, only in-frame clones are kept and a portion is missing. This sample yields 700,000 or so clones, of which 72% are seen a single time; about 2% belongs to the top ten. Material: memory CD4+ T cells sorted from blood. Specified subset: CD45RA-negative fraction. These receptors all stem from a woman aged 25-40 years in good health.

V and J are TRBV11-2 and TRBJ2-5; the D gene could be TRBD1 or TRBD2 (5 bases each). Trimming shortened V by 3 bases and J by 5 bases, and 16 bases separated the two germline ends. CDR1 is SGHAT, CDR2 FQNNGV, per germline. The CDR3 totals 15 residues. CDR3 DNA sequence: TGTGCCAGCAGCTTCCCCAGCGGTGGGGCGGAGACCCAGTACTTC. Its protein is CASSFPSGGAETQYF. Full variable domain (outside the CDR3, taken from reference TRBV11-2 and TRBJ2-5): EAGVAQSPRYKIIEKRQSVAFWCNPISGHATLYWYQQILGQGPKLLIQFQNNGVVDDSQLPKDRFSAERLKGVDSTLKIQPAKLEDSAVYLCASSFPSGGAETQYFGPGTRLLVL.

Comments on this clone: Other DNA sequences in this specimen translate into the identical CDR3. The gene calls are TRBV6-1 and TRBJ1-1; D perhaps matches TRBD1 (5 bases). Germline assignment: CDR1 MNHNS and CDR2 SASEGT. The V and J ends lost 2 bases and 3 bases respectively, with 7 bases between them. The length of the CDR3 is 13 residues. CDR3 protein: CASSEIRDTEAFF. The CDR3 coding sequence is TGTGCCAGCAGTGAAATCAGGGACACTGAAGCTTTCTTT.

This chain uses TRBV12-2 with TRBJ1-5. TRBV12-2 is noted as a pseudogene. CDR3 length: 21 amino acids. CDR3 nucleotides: TGTGCAAGTCGCTTCGCCAGGCTTGGAGTGACTACCTCTAGGTTCTATCAGCCCCAGCATTTT. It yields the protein CASRFARLGVTTSRFYQPQHF.

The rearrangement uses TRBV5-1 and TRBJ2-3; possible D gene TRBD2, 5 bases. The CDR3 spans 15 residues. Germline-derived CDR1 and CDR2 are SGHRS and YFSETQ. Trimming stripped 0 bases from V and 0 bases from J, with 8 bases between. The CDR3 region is CASSLGAGSTDTQYF. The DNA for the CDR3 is TGCGCCAGCAGCTTGGGCGCGGGTAGCACAGATACGCAGTATTTT.

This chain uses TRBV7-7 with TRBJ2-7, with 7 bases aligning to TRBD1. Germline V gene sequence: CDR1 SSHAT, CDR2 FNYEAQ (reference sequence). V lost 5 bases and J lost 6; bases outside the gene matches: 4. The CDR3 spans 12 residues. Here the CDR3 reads CASSPAGGEQYF. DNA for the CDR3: TGTGCCAGCAGCCCCGCAGGGGGCGAGCAGTACTTC.

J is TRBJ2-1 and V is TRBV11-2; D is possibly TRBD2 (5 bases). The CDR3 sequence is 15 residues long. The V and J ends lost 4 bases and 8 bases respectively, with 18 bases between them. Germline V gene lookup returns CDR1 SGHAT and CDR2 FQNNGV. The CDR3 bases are TGTGCCAGCAGCTGGAATTGGGGAGTCGCCGATGAGCAGTTCTTC. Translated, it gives CASSWNWGVADEQFF.

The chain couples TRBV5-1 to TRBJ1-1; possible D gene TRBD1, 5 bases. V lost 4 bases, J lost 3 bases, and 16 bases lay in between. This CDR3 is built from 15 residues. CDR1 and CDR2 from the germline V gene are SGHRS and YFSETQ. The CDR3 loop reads CASSPDGGTDTEAFF. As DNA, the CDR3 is TGCGCCAGCAGCCCCGATGGGGGGACGGACACTGAAGCTTTCTTT. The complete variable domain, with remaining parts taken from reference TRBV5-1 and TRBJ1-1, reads KAGVTQTPRYLIKTRGQQVTLSCSPISGHRSVSWYQQTPGQGLQFLFEYFSETQRNKGNFPGRFSGRQFSNSRSEMNVSTLELGDSALYLCASSPDGGTDTEAFFGQGTRLTVV.

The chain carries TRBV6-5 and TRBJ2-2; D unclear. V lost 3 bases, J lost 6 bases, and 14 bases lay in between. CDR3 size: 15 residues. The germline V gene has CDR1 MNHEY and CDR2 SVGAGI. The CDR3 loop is CASSYKPIVAGELFF. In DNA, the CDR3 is TGTGCCAGCAGTTATAAACCCATAGTCGCCGGGGAGCTGTTTTTT.

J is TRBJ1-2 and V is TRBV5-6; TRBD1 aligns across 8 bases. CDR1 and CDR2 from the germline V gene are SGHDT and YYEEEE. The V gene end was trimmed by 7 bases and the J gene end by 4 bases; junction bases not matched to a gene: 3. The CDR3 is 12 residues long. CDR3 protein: CASSTGGYGYTF. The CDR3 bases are TGTGCCAGCTCCACAGGGGGCTATGGCTACACCTTC. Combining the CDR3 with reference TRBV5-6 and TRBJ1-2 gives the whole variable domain DAGVTQSPTHLIKTRGQQVTLRCSPKSGHDTVSWYQQALGQGPQFIFQYYEEEERQRGNFPDRFSGHQFPNYSSELNVNALLLGDSALYLCASSTGGYGYTFGSGTRLTVV.

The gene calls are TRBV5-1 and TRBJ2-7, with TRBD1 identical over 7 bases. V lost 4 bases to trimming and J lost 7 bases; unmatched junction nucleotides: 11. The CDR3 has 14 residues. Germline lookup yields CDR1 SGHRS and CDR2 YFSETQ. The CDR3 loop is CASSQVWGQWEQYF. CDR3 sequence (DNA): TGCGCCAGCAGCCAAGTATGGGGACAGTGGGAGCAGTACTTC.

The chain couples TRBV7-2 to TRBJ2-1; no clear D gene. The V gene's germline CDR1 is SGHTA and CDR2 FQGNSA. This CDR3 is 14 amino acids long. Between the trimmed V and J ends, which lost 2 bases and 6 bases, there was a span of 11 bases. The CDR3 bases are TGTGCCAGCAGCTTACAATCCAGGAGCAATGAGCAGTTCTTC. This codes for CASSLQSRSNEQFF.

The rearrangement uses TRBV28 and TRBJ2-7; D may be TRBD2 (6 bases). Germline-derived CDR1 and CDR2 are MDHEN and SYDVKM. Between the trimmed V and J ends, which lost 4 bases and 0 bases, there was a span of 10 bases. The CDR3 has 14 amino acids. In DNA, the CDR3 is TGTGCCAGCAGTTCTGCGGGAAGCTCCTACGAGCAGTACTTC. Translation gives CASSSAGSSYEQYF. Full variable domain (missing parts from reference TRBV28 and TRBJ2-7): DVKVTQSSRYLVKRTGEKVFLECVQDMDHENMFWYRQDPGLGLRLIYFSYDVKMKEKGDIPEGYSVSREKKERFSLILESASTNQTSMYLCASSSAGSSYEQYFGPGTRLTVT.

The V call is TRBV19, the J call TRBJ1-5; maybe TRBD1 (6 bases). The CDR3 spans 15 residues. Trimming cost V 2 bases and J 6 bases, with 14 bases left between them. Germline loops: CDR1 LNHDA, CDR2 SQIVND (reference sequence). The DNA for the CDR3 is TGTGCCAGTAGTATAACAGGGTGGAATGTTCAGCCCCAGCATTTT. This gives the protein CASSITGWNVQPQHF.

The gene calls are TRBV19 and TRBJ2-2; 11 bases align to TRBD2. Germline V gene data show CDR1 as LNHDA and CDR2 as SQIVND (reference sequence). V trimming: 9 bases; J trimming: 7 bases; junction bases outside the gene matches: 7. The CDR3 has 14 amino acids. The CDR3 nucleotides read TGTGCCAGCTTTAGCGGGAGGGCCATCGGGGAGCTGTTTTTT. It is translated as CASFSGRAIGELFF.

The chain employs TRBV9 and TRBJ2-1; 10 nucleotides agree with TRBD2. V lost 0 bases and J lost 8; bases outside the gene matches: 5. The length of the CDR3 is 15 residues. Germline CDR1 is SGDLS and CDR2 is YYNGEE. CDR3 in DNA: TGTGCCAGCAGCGTAGCCGCTAGCGGGAGATATGAGCAGTTCTTC. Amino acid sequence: CASSVAASGRYEQFF.

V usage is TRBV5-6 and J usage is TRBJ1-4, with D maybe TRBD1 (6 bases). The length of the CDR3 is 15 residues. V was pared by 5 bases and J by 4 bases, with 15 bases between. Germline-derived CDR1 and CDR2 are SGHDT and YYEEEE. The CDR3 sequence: CASSRTGHVNEKLFF. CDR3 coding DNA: TGTGCCAGCAGTCGGACGGGACACGTTAATGAAAAACTGTTTTTT.

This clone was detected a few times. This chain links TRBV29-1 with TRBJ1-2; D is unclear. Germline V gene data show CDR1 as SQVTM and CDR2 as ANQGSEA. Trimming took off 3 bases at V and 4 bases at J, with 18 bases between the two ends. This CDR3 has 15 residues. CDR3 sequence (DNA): TGCAGCGTTGATCTCACAGCCCTGAAGGGCTATGGCTACACCTTC. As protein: CSVDLTALKGYGYTF.

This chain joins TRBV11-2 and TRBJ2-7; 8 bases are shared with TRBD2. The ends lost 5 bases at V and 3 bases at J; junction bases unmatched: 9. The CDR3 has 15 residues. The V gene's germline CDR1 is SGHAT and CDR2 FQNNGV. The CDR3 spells CASSPAGDLGYEQYF. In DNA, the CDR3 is TGTGCCAGCAGCCCAGCGGGGGATTTAGGCTACGAGCAGTACTTC.

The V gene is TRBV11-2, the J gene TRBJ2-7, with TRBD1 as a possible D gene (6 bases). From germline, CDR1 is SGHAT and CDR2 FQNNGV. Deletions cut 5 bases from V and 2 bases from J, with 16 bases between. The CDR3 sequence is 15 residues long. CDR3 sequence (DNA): TGTGCCAGCAGCATATCCGGGACACGAACCTACGAGCAGTACTTC. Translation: CASSISGTRTYEQYF.

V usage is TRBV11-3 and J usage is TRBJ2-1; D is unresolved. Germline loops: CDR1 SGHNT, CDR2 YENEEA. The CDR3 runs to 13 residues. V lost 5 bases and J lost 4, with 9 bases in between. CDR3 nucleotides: TGTGCCAGCAGCCCCTCGTTGTACAATGAGCAGTTCTTC. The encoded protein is CASSPSLYNEQFF.

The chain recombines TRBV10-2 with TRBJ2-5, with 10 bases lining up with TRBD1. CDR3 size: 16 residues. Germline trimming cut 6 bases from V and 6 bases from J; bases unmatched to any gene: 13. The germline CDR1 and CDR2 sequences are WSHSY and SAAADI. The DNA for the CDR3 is TGCGCCAGCAGAGACACCGGGACAGGGGCGGAAAAGACCCAGTACTTC. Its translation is CASRDTGTGAEKTQYF.